This T cell receptor beta chain was documented in a study of technical replicates of blood from a few donors. The repertoire was sequenced with immunoSEQ multiplex PCR; TCRdb's copy has only in-frame clones and lacks some. The repertoire holds about 70,000 clones, with approximately 96% as singletons. Germline V lookup: CDR1 SGHTA, CDR2 FQGNSA. This CDR3 spans 13 amino acids. The ends lost 1 base at V and 4 bases at J; junction bases unmatched: 1. The V and J genes are TRBV7-2 and TRBJ2-7; TRBD2 aligns across 7 bases. The source is a human donor in good health. Source material: T cells isolated from PBMCs. The CDR3 coding sequence is TGTGCCAGCAGCTTAGGGGAGGGTTACGAGCAGTACTTC. Amino acid sequence: CASSLGEGYEQYF.